A single sample gave rise to the 5 T cell receptor beta chains below, sequenced in a study of blood T cell repertoires in COVID-19. This table comes from immunoSEQ multiplex PCR, and its TCRdb copy is limited to in-frame clones, with some not included. This table has 200,000 to 250,000 clones, under 90% appearing once. Sequencing used PBMCs or T cells enriched from blood (not recorded which). The origin of the receptors is a woman aged 60 to 75 who had recovered from COVID-19.

The gene calls are TRBV10-3 and TRBJ2-7; D may be TRBD1 (6 bases). V lost 8 bases and J lost 7, with 18 bases in between. The CDR3 consists of 13 residues. The V gene's germline CDR1 is ENHRY and CDR2 SYGVKD. The CDR3 region is CAIVSQEGEEQYF. In DNA, the CDR3 is TGTGCCATCGTTTCACAAGAGGGGGAGGAGCAGTACTTC.

In nucleotides, the CDR3 is TGTGCCAGTAGTATAGATCCAGGGGGCGAAAATACGCAGTATTTT. Amino acids: CASSIDPGGENTQYF. The chain recombines TRBV19 with TRBJ2-3, with 8 bases fitting TRBD1. From germline, CDR1 is LNHDA and CDR2 SQIVND (reference sequence). The CDR3 runs to 15 residues. J lost 7 bases, V lost 0 bases, and 6 bases had no gene match.

CDR3 DNA sequence: TGTGCCAGCAGACCCCAGGGAAACACCGGGGAGCTGTTTTTT. Translated: CASRPQGNTGELFF. This rearrangement joins TRBV6-6 to TRBJ2-2, with D possibly matching TRBD1 (5 bases). V was shortened by 6 bases and J by 2 bases, with 10 bases between the two germline ends. CDR1 and CDR2 from the germline V gene are MNHNY and SVGAGI (reference sequence). The CDR3 extends over 14 amino acids.

A single count supports this clone. The gene calls are TRBV6-6 and TRBJ1-6, with D tentatively TRBD1 (5 bases). Germline assignment: CDR1 MNHNY and CDR2 SVGAGI (reference sequence). The V and J ends lost 1 base and 9 bases respectively, with 16 bases between them. The CDR3 is made up of 16 amino acids. CDR3 DNA sequence: TGTGCCAGCAGTTACTATCGGCCGGCTGGGGCTTCACCCCTCCACTTT. Translated: CASSYYRPAGASPLHF.

The chain employs TRBV18 and TRBJ2-7, with 9 positions matching TRBD1. With 3 bases clipped from V and 6 bases from J, the junction kept 9 bases outside the gene matches. CDR3 length: 15 residues. Per the germline V gene, CDR1 is KGHSH and CDR2 is LQKENI. In DNA form, the CDR3 reads TGTGCCAGCTCACCTCAACCGGGACAGGGTACCGAGCAGTACTTC. It is translated as CASSPQPGQGTEQYF.